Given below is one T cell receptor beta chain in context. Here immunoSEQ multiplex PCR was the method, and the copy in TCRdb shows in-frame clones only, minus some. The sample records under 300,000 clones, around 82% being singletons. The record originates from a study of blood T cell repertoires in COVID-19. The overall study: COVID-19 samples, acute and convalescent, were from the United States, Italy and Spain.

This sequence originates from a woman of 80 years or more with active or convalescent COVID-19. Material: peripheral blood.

As DNA, the CDR3 is TGCGCCAGCAGCCACAACAGGGGGTCGGGCTATGGCTACACCTTC. Its translation: CASSHNRGSGYGYTF. The J gene is TRBJ1-2, the V gene TRBV5-1; 8 bases align to TRBD1. The CDR3 sequence is 15 residues long. Germline V lookup: CDR1 SGHRS, CDR2 YFSETQ. V trimming: 4 bases; J trimming: 4 bases; junction bases outside the gene matches: 9.